This section outlines one T cell receptor beta chain sequence together with its context. The antigen is undetermined. These data are taken from a study of prognosis after radiotherapy for stage I lung cancer. Overall study context: Radiotherapy was SBRT in 3 to 5 fractions with a biologically effective dose of at least 100 Gy.

Imaging by CT and PET/CT found every patient node-negative, and no patient had prior chemotherapy, radiotherapy or other malignancies. Two rounds of multiplex PCR amplified TCR beta CDR3 from genomic DNA. Primers (each specific to one TRBV or TRBJ gene) were used in first-round PCR. Universal primers featured in the second PCR round. TCRdb reprocessed the multiplex PCR reads via MiXCR and lists one record per CDR3 protein. The sample records about 8,500 distinct CDR3 sequences, 60% to 65% being singletons. The CDR3 is 11 residues long. Per germline, CDR1 MDHEN and CDR2 SYDVKM. Trimming pared 6 bases from V and 4 bases from J, leaving 6 bases between. Overall study findings and caveats: Unique TCR clones declined after stereotactic body radiation therapy, from a median around 9,500 to 6,500.

The receptor comes from a donor aged 50 or older with non-small cell lung cancer. The rearrangement joins TRBV28 to TRBJ1-1; D uncertain. The source material was PBMCs, sampled before or after stereotactic body radiation therapy (not recorded which). The CDR3 reads CASRIRTEAFF. The CDR3 DNA follows: TGTGCCAGCAGGATCCGCACTGAAGCTTTCTTT. Complete variable domain (other parts from reference TRBV28 and TRBJ1-1): DVKVTQSSRYLVKRTGEKVFLECVQDMDHENMFWYRQDPGLGLRLIYFSYDVKMKEKGDIPEGYSVSREKKERFSLILESASTNQTSMYLCASRIRTEAFFGQGTRLTVV.